This is a list of T cell receptor beta chains from one sample in a study of blood T cell repertoires in COVID-19. TCRdb's table, derived via immunoSEQ multiplex PCR, lists solely in-frame clones and lacks some. Here the sample spans 400,000 to 500,000 clones, 86% being singletons. Sequenced: peripheral blood. The receptors derive from a woman aged 30 to 39 with active or convalescent COVID-19. Each CDR3 is given with its conserved first and last residue. A D gene is named only where the DNA matches it firmly. Not all rows give a size; the values are once, few, many and, for expanded clones, a class.

V gene: TRBV18; clone size: NA; D gene: NA; J gene: TRBJ2-3; CDR3 protein: CASSPYQGRTDTQYF; CDR3 DNA: TGTGCCAGCTCACCATACCAGGGGCGGACAGATACGCAGTATTTT
V gene: TRBV13; clone size: NA; D gene: TRBD2; J gene: TRBJ2-3; CDR3 protein: CASSPEMGGRMSTDTQYF; CDR3 DNA: TGTGCCAGCAGCCCCGAGATGGGCGGGAGGATGAGCACAGATACGCAGTATTTT
V gene: TRBV11-2; clone size: NA; D gene: TRBD1; J gene: TRBJ2-7; CDR3 protein: CASSWKPGQGYEQYF; CDR3 DNA: TGTGCCAGCAGCTGGAAACCGGGACAGGGCTACGAGCAGTACTTC
V gene: TRBV18; clone size: NA; D gene: NA; J gene: TRBJ1-2; CDR3 protein: CASSPPTAILEGYTF; CDR3 DNA: TGTGCCAGCTCACCACCCACCGCGATCTTAGAGGGCTACACCTTC
V gene: TRBV7-8; clone size: NA; D gene: NA; J gene: TRBJ1-5; CDR3 protein: CASSPPGSESPHNQPQHF; CDR3 DNA: TGTGCCAGCAGCCCTCCGGGTTCAGAAAGCCCCCACAATCAGCCCCAGCATTTT
V gene: TRBV9; clone size: NA; D gene: NA; J gene: TRBJ2-2; CDR3 protein: CASSAQGQRNTGELFF; CDR3 DNA: TGTGCCAGCAGCGCGCAGGGACAAAGGAACACCGGGGAGCTGTTTTTT
V gene: TRBV19; clone size: NA; D gene: NA; J gene: TRBJ2-7; CDR3 protein: CASSIGTNTYEQYF; CDR3 DNA: TGTGCCAGTAGTATAGGGACTAATACCTACGAGCAGTACTTC
V gene: TRBV4-1; clone size: NA; D gene: TRBD1; J gene: TRBJ2-2; CDR3 protein: CASSQIQGADGELFF; CDR3 DNA: TGCGCCAGCAGCCAAATACAGGGGGCTGACGGGGAGCTGTTTTTT
V gene: TRBV29-1; clone size: NA; D gene: TRBD2; J gene: TRBJ2-5; CDR3 protein: CSVVLAGVRETQYF; CDR3 DNA: TGCAGCGTTGTACTAGCGGGAGTTCGGGAGACCCAGTACTTC
V gene: TRBV10-3; clone size: NA; D gene: TRBD1; J gene: TRBJ1-5; CDR3 protein: CAISDPDRASNQPQHF; CDR3 DNA: TGTGCCATCAGTGACCCCGACAGGGCGAGCAATCAGCCCCAGCATTTT
V gene: TRBV7-6; clone size: NA; D gene: NA; J gene: TRBJ1-5; CDR3 protein: CASSLEGYSNQPQHF; CDR3 DNA: TGTGCCAGCAGCTTAGAGGGGTATAGCAATCAGCCCCAGCATTTT
V gene: TRBV19; clone size: NA; D gene: NA; J gene: TRBJ1-1; CDR3 protein: CASSTEVRYTEAFF; CDR3 DNA: TGTGCCAGTAGTACAGAGGTTCGGTACACTGAAGCTTTCTTT
V gene: TRBV3-1/TRBV3-2; clone size: NA; D gene: TRBD2; J gene: TRBJ2-2; CDR3 protein: CASSQDMAGGTGELFF; CDR3 DNA: TGTGCCAGCAGCCAAGATATGGCGGGAGGTACCGGGGAGCTGTTTTTT
V gene: TRBV18; clone size: NA; D gene: TRBD1; J gene: TRBJ1-6; CDR3 protein: CASSPFADRDASPLHF; CDR3 DNA: TGTGCCAGCTCACCATTTGCGGACAGGGATGCTTCACCCCTCCACTTT
V gene: TRBV13; clone size: NA; D gene: TRBD2; J gene: TRBJ2-1; CDR3 protein: CASARTSGYNEQFF; CDR3 DNA: TGTGCCAGCGCTAGGACTAGCGGCTACAATGAGCAGTTCTTC
V gene: TRBV2; clone size: NA; D gene: NA; J gene: TRBJ2-4; CDR3 protein: CASSVRGTENIQYF; CDR3 DNA: TGTGCCAGCAGTGTCCGGGGAACCGAAAACATTCAGTACTTC
V gene: TRBV5-1; clone size: NA; D gene: TRBD2; J gene: TRBJ2-5; CDR3 protein: CASRTSGSGETQYF; CDR3 DNA: TGCGCCAGCAGGACTAGCGGGAGTGGGGAGACCCAGTACTTC
V gene: TRBV5-1; clone size: NA; D gene: NA; J gene: TRBJ1-1; CDR3 protein: CASSSPGRNTEAFF; CDR3 DNA: TGCGCCAGCAGCTCTCCTGGGCGGAACACTGAAGCTTTCTTT
V gene: TRBV9; clone size: few; D gene: TRBD2; J gene: TRBJ2-7; CDR3 protein: CASSTSGGPYEQYF; CDR3 DNA: TGTGCCAGCAGCACTAGCGGGGGACCCTACGAGCAGTACTTC
V gene: TRBV5-1; clone size: NA; D gene: NA; J gene: TRBJ1-1; CDR3 protein: CASSGGAESIEAFF; CDR3 DNA: TGCGCCAGCAGCGGGGGGGCTGAGTCCATTGAAGCTTTCTTT
V gene: TRBV12-3/TRBV12-4; clone size: NA; D gene: NA; J gene: TRBJ1-1; CDR3 protein: CASRYSKAEAFF; CDR3 DNA: TGTGCCAGCAGATATAGCAAGGCTGAAGCTTTCTTT
V gene: TRBV2; clone size: NA; D gene: NA; J gene: TRBJ1-4; CDR3 protein: CASNGELNEKLFF; CDR3 DNA: TGTGCCAGCAACGGGGAACTGAATGAAAAACTGTTTTTT
V gene: TRBV4-2; clone size: NA; D gene: NA; J gene: TRBJ1-1; CDR3 protein: CASSQDAPTVVNTEAFF; CDR3 DNA: TGTGCCAGCAGCCAAGATGCCCCAACAGTAGTGAACACTGAAGCTTTCTTT
V gene: TRBV11-2; clone size: once; D gene: NA; J gene: TRBJ2-7; CDR3 protein: CASSPYGGSSYEQYF; CDR3 DNA: TGTGCCAGCAGCCCATACGGAGGGTCCTCCTACGAGCAGTACTTC
V gene: TRBV25-1; clone size: NA; D gene: TRBD1; J gene: TRBJ2-7; CDR3 protein: CASSGRDRGSYEQYF; CDR3 DNA: TGTGCCAGCAGTGGCCGGGACAGGGGCAGCTACGAGCAGTACTTC
V gene: TRBV4-1; clone size: NA; D gene: NA; J gene: TRBJ1-1; CDR3 protein: CASSQVRELKAFF; CDR3 DNA: TGCGCCAGCAGCCAAGTTAGAGAGTTGAAAGCTTTCTTT
V gene: TRBV18; clone size: NA; D gene: TRBD1; J gene: TRBJ1-5; CDR3 protein: CASSPPPTGGGNQPQHF; CDR3 DNA: TGTGCCAGCTCACCACCACCCACAGGGGGTGGCAATCAGCCCCAGCATTTT
V gene: TRBV7-9; clone size: few; D gene: TRBD1; J gene: TRBJ2-1; CDR3 protein: CASSLGQGVANEQFF; CDR3 DNA: TGTGCCAGCAGCCTAGGACAGGGGGTTGCAAATGAGCAGTTCTTC
V gene: TRBV19; clone size: NA; D gene: TRBD1; J gene: TRBJ1-2; CDR3 protein: CASSIVAGTGLKSNYGYTF; CDR3 DNA: TGTGCCAGTAGTATAGTTGCCGGGACAGGGTTAAAGTCTAACTATGGCTACACCTTC
V gene: TRBV9; clone size: NA; D gene: NA; J gene: TRBJ2-3; CDR3 protein: CASSVVPAGAPTDTQYF; CDR3 DNA: TGTGCCAGCAGCGTTGTCCCGGCGGGGGCACCCACAGATACGCAGTATTTT
V gene: TRBV6-4; clone size: NA; D gene: TRBD1; J gene: TRBJ1-1; CDR3 protein: CASRPEEGATEAFF; CDR3 DNA: TGTGCCAGCAGACCCGAAGAGGGGGCGACTGAAGCTTTCTTT
V gene: TRBV7-9; clone size: NA; D gene: NA; J gene: TRBJ2-7; CDR3 protein: CASSLTRDRDEQYF; CDR3 DNA: TGTGCCAGCAGCTTAACCAGGGATCGGGACGAGCAGTACTTC
V gene: TRBV28; clone size: NA; D gene: TRBD1; J gene: TRBJ1-2; CDR3 protein: CASSPRAGGTAGYTF; CDR3 DNA: TGTGCCAGCAGTCCCAGGGCAGGGGGGACAGCTGGCTACACCTTC
V gene: TRBV2; clone size: NA; D gene: TRBD1; J gene: TRBJ1-2; CDR3 protein: CASIDRAESNYGYTF; CDR3 DNA: TGTGCCAGCATAGACAGGGCGGAATCTAACTATGGCTACACCTTC
V gene: TRBV10-3; clone size: NA; D gene: TRBD1; J gene: TRBJ1-2; CDR3 protein: CAISESEQGLNYGYTF; CDR3 DNA: TGTGCCATCAGTGAGTCGGAACAGGGGCTCAACTATGGCTACACCTTC
V gene: TRBV5-4; clone size: NA; D gene: NA; J gene: TRBJ2-2; CDR3 protein: CASSREGQSANTGELFF; CDR3 DNA: TGTGCCAGCAGCCGCGAAGGACAGTCCGCGAACACCGGGGAGCTGTTTTTT
V gene: TRBV10-2; clone size: NA; D gene: TRBD1; J gene: TRBJ2-3; CDR3 protein: CASMTGGTSTDTQYF; CDR3 DNA: TGCGCCAGCATGACAGGGGGTACTAGCACAGATACGCAGTATTTT
V gene: TRBV19; clone size: NA; D gene: TRBD1; J gene: TRBJ1-1; CDR3 protein: CASRIGGANTEAFF; CDR3 DNA: TGTGCCAGTAGAATAGGGGGCGCGAACACTGAAGCTTTCTTT
V gene: TRBV10-2; clone size: NA; D gene: TRBD1; J gene: TRBJ1-3; CDR3 protein: CASSERGTGKGNTIYF; CDR3 DNA: TGCGCCAGCAGTGAGAGGGGGACAGGGAAAGGAAACACCATATATTTT
V gene: TRBV4-1; clone size: NA; D gene: NA; J gene: TRBJ2-7; CDR3 protein: CASSQEQVGAFYENEYEQYF; CDR3 DNA: TGCGCCAGCAGCCAAGAGCAGGTGGGGGCCTTCTATGAGAATGAGTACGAGCAGTACTTC
V gene: TRBV4-2; clone size: once; D gene: NA; J gene: TRBJ2-7; CDR3 protein: CASSFGSYYEQYF; CDR3 DNA: TGTGCCAGCAGCTTCGGTAGCTACTACGAGCAGTACTTC
V gene: TRBV5-1; clone size: NA; D gene: TRBD1; J gene: TRBJ2-1; CDR3 protein: CASVERTGGGNEQFF; CDR3 DNA: TGCGCCAGCGTAGAAAGGACAGGGGGCGGGAATGAGCAGTTCTTC
V gene: TRBV4-1; clone size: NA; D gene: TRBD2; J gene: TRBJ2-7; CDR3 protein: CASSQALAGSAYEQYF; CDR3 DNA: TGCGCCAGCAGCCAAGCTCTAGCGGGTAGTGCCTACGAGCAGTACTTC
V gene: TRBV2; clone size: NA; D gene: NA; J gene: TRBJ1-5; CDR3 protein: CASSEAKGRAQHF; CDR3 DNA: TGTGCCAGCAGTGAAGCAAAAGGGAGGGCCCAGCATTTT
V gene: TRBV24-1; clone size: NA; D gene: NA; J gene: TRBJ2-2; CDR3 protein: CATSDTRATGELFF; CDR3 DNA: TGTGCCACCAGTGACACGAGGGCCACCGGGGAGCTGTTTTTT
V gene: TRBV11-3; clone size: NA; D gene: TRBD2; J gene: TRBJ2-2; CDR3 protein: CASSLLAGGLGELFF; CDR3 DNA: TGTGCCAGCAGCTTACTAGCGGGAGGGCTCGGGGAGCTGTTTTTT
V gene: TRBV7-9; clone size: once; D gene: NA; J gene: TRBJ1-4; CDR3 protein: CASSPGDEKLFF; CDR3 DNA: TGTGCCAGCAGTCCCGGGGATGAAAAACTGTTTTTT
V gene: TRBV19; clone size: NA; D gene: NA; J gene: TRBJ2-1; CDR3 protein: CASSRARDGLYNEQFF; CDR3 DNA: TGTGCCAGTAGTCGAGCCCGGGATGGTCTATACAATGAGCAGTTCTTC
V gene: TRBV11-3; clone size: NA; D gene: NA; J gene: TRBJ2-1; CDR3 protein: CASSPRTGDEQFF; CDR3 DNA: TGTGCCAGCAGCCCCCGGACGGGGGATGAGCAGTTCTTC
V gene: TRBV19; clone size: NA; D gene: NA; J gene: TRBJ1-1; CDR3 protein: CASSRIRAQGNIVNTEAFF; CDR3 DNA: TGTGCCAGTAGTAGAATCCGGGCCCAGGGGAACATAGTGAACACTGAAGCTTTCTTT
V gene: TRBV19; clone size: NA; D gene: NA; J gene: TRBJ2-1; CDR3 protein: CASQTRGDYYNEQFF; CDR3 DNA: TGTGCCAGCCAAACAAGGGGGGACTACTACAATGAGCAGTTCTTC
V gene: TRBV12-5; clone size: once; D gene: TRBD1; J gene: TRBJ1-1; CDR3 protein: CASGLETTGWMNTEAFF; CDR3 DNA: TGTGCTAGTGGTTTGGAAACGACAGGGTGGATGAACACTGAAGCTTTCTTT
V gene: TRBV9; clone size: NA; D gene: NA; J gene: TRBJ2-1; CDR3 protein: CASSVDSTYYNEQFF; CDR3 DNA: TGTGCCAGCAGCGTAGACTCCACGTATTACAATGAGCAGTTCTTC
V gene: TRBV2; clone size: NA; D gene: NA; J gene: TRBJ1-5; CDR3 protein: CASSEPQFNQPQHF; CDR3 DNA: TGTGCCAGCAGTGAACCCCAATTCAATCAGCCCCAGCATTTT
V gene: TRBV2; clone size: NA; D gene: NA; J gene: TRBJ1-2; CDR3 protein: CASSLGGLDGYTF; CDR3 DNA: TGTGCCAGCTCCTTAGGGGGTTTGGATGGCTACACCTTC